This T cell receptor (beta chain) stems from a study of blood T cell repertoires in COVID-19. Repertoires were generated with immunoSEQ multiplex PCR, while TCRdb's copy carries only in-frame clones and drops some. The top ten hold over 2.5% of the sample, which has about 220,000 clones, approximately 83% seen once. V was clipped by 0 bases and J by 7 bases; unmatched bases: 5. There are 16 residues in the CDR3. Germline-derived CDR1 and CDR2 are SGDLS and YYNGEE. The rearrangement links TRBV9 to TRBJ2-1; TRBD2 matches 12 bases. Sequences were obtained from peripheral blood. This clonotype was obtained from a woman aged 30 to 39 who had recovered from COVID-19. The CDR3 sequence: CASSVEASGRGNEQFF. CDR3 sequence (DNA): TGTGCCAGCAGCGTAGAGGCTAGCGGGAGGGGGAATGAGCAGTTCTTC. Full variable domain (missing parts from reference TRBV9 and TRBJ2-1): DSGVTQTPKHLITATGQRVTLRCSPRSGDLSVYWYQQSLDQGLQFLIQYYNGEERAKGNILERFSAQQFPDLHSELNLSSLELGDSALYFCASSVEASGRGNEQFFGPGTRLTVL.